Ten or more counts support the clone carrying this T cell receptor beta chain. Its target is unknown. CDR3 length: 16 amino acids. J lost 4 bases, V lost 1 base, and 4 bases had no gene match. CDR1 and CDR2 (germline): SGHTA, FQGNSA. TCRdb independently ran MiXCR on the reads; one entry per CDR3 protein. The table has 200,000 to 250,000 distinct CDR3 sequences, roughly an eighth seen once. This sample is drawn from a study of T cell repertoires in cytomegalovirus infection. Study details: Matching HLA type and CMV infection were both indicated by public TCR beta signatures.

Points from the study as a whole: Ex vivo, HLA-C-restricted CMV-specific TCR beta clonotypes prevailed over the rest of the response. Totalled public TCR beta family frequency picked out people who carried CMV plus the relevant HLA.

The source material was PBMCs. V is TRBV7-2 and J is TRBJ2-1; 10 positions agree with TRBD2. The sequence came from a human donor in good health (CMV status not recorded). Some clones in this sample may be carry-over from other donors' samples. The chain's CDR3 is CASSLGAGGGYNEQFF. CDR3 nucleotides: TGTGCCAGCAGCTTAGGAGCGGGAGGGGGTTACAATGAGCAGTTCTTC.